This entry is about one TCR beta chain. Germline values: CDR1 SGHDT, CDR2 YYEEEE. Trimming took off 0 bases at V and 1 base at J, with 13 bases between the two ends. The CDR3 contains 16 residues. The sample is drawn from a study of T cell changes during pregnancy in multiple sclerosis. Produced via immunoSEQ multiplex PCR; TCRdb's table is partial and in-frame only. The table includes 78,000 or so clones, 90% to 95% detected once. Sequencing used peripheral blood, obtained before pregnancy. This TCR derives from a female donor with multiple sclerosis, enrolled in a pregnancy study. V gene TRBV5-6 combines with J gene TRBJ1-1, with a weak D call TRBD1 (6 bases). As DNA, the CDR3 is TGTGCCAGCAGCTTGGCGGTACAGGGTTGGAACACTGAAGCTTTCTTT. Translation gives CASSLAVQGWNTEAFF.